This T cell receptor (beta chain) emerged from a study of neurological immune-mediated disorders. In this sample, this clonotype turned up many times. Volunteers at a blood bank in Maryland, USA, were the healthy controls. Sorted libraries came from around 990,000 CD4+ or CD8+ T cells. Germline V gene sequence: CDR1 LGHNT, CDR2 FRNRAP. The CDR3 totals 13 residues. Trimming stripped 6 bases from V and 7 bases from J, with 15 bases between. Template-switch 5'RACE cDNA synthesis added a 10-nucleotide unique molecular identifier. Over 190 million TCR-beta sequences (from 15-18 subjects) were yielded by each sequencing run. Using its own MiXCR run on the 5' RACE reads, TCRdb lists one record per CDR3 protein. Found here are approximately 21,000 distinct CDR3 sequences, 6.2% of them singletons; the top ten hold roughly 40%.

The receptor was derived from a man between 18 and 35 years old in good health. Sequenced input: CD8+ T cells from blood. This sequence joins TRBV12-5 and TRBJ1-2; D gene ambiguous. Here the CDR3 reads CASGPDVGGGYTF. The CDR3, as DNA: TGTGCTAGTGGCCCTGATGTGGGTGGTGGCTACACCTTC.